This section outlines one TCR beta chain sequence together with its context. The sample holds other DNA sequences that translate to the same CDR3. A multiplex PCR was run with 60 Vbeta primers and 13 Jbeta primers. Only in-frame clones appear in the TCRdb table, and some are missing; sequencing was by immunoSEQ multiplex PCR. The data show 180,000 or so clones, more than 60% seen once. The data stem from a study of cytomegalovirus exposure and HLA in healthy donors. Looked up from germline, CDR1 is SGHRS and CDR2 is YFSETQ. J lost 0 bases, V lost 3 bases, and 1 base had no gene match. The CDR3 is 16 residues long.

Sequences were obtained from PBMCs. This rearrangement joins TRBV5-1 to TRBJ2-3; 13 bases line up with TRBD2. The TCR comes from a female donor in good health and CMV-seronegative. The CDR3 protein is CASSSGLAGSTDTQYF. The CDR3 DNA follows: TGCGCCAGCAGCTCGGGACTAGCGGGGAGCACAGATACGCAGTATTTT.